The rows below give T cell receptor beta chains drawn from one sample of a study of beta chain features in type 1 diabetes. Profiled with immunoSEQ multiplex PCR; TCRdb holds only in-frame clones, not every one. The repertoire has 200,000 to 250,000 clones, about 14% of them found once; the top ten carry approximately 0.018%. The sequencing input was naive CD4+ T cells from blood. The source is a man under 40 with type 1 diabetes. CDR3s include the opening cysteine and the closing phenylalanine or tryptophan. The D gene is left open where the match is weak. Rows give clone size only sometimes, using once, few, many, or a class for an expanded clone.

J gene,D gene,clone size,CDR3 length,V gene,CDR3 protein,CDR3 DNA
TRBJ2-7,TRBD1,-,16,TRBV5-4,CASSLVAGTGAGEQYF,TGTGCCAGCAGCTTGGTCGCCGGGACAGGGGCGGGTGAGCAGTACTTC
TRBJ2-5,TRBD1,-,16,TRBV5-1,CASSDRDRGPWETQYF,TGCGCCAGCAGCGACCGGGACAGGGGACCATGGGAGACCCAGTACTTC
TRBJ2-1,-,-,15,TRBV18,CASSPAMESYNEQFF,TGTGCCAGCTCACCGGCGATGGAGTCCTACAATGAGCAGTTCTTC
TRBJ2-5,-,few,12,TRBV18,CASSPYQETQYF,TGTGCCAGCTCTCCTTACCAAGAGACCCAGTACTTC
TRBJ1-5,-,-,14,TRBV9,CASSVGAGEWPQHF,TGTGCCAGCAGCGTAGGGGCAGGGGAATGGCCCCAGCATTTT
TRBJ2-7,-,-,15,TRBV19,CASSILSGQNYEQYF,TGTGCCAGTAGTATCCTATCCGGACAGAACTACGAGCAGTACTTC
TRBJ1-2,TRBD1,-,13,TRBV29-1,CSVSGQGAKGYTF,TGCAGCGTTTCCGGACAGGGGGCAAAAGGCTACACCTTC
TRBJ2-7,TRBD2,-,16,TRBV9,CASSVDSASGTNEQYF,TGTGCCAGCAGCGTAGATAGCGCTAGCGGGACGAACGAGCAGTACTTC
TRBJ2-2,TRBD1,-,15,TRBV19,CASSGQGTNTGELFF,TGTGCCAGTAGCGGACAGGGGACGAACACCGGGGAGCTGTTTTTT
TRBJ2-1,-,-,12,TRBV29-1,CSAGQGGDEQFF,TGCAGCGCCGGACAGGGAGGGGATGAGCAGTTCTTC